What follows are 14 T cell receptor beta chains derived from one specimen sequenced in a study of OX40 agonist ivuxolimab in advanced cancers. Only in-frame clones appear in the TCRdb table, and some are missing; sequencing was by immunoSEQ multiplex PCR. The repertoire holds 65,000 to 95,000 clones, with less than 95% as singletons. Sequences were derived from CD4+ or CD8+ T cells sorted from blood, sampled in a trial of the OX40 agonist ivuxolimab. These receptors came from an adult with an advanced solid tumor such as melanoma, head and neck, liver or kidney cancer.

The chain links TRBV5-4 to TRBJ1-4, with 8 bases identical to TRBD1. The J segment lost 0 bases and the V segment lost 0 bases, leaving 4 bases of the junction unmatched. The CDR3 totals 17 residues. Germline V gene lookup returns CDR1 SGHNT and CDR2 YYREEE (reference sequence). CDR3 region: CASSLGQGPTTNEKLFF. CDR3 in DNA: TGTGCCAGCAGCTTGGGACAGGGGCCGACAACTAATGAAAAACTGTTTTTT.

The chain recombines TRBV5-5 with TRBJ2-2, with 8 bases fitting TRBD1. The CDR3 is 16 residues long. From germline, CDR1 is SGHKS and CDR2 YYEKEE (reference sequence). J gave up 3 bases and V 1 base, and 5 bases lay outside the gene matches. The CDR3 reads CASSLFRGRDTGELFF. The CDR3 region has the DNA TGTGCCAGCAGCTTGTTCAGGGGGCGGGACACCGGGGAGCTGTTTTTT.

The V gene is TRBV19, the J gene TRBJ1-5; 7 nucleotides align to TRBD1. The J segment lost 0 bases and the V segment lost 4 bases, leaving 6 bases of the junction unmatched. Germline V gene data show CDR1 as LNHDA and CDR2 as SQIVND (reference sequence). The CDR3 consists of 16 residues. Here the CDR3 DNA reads TGTGCCAGTAGTAACTACCAGGGGGGTAGCAATCAGCCCCAGCATTTT. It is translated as CASSNYQGGSNQPQHF.

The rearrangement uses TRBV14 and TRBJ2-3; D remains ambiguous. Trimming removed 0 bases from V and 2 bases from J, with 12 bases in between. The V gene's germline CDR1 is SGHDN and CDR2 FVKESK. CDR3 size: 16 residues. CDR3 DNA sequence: TGTGCCAGCAGCCAAGATCTAGGTATTCACACAGATACGCAGTATTTT. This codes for CASSQDLGIHTDTQYF.

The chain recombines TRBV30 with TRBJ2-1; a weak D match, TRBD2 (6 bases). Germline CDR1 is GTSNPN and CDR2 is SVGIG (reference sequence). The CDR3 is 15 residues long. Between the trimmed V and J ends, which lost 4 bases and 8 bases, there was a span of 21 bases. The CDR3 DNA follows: TGTGCCTGGACCATCGGGAGCGGGTGGAACTATGAGCAGTTCTTC. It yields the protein CAWTIGSGWNYEQFF.

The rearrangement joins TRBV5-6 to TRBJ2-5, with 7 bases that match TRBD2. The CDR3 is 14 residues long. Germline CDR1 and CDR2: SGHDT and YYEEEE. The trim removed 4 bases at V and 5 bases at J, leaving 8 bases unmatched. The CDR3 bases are TGTGCCAGCAGCCGGGGGGTGGGCCGGGAGACCCAGTACTTC. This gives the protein CASSRGVGRETQYF.

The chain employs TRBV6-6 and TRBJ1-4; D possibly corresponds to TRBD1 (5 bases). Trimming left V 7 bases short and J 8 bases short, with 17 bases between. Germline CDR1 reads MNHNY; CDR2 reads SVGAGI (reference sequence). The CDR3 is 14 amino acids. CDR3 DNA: TGTGCCAGCAAAAACCGGGACGGTTGGGAAAAACTGTTTTTT. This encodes CASKNRDGWEKLFF.

The CDR3 loop is CATQGTRAGTGELFF. The CDR3 bases are TGTGCCACACAGGGGACCCGGGCGGGGACCGGGGAGCTGTTTTTT. This chain links TRBV2 with TRBJ2-2; D is perhaps TRBD1 (7 bases). The V end was cut by 10 bases, the J end by 5 bases, with 20 bases between. The CDR3 spans 15 residues. In germline, CDR1 is SNHLY, CDR2 FYNNEI.

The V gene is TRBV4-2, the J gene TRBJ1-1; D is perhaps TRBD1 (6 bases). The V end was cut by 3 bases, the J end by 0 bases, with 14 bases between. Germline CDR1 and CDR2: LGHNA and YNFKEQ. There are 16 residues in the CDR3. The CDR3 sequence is CASSQGGLRLNTEAFF. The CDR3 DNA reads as TGTGCCAGCAGCCAGGGGGGGCTTAGGCTGAACACTGAAGCTTTCTTT.

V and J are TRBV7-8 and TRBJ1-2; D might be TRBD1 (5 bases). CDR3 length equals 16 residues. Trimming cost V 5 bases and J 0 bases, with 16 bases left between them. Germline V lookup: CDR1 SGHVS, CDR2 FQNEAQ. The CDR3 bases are TGTGCCAGCAGCACGGGGACGGGCCGCCCTAACTATGGCTACACCTTC. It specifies CASSTGTGRPNYGYTF.

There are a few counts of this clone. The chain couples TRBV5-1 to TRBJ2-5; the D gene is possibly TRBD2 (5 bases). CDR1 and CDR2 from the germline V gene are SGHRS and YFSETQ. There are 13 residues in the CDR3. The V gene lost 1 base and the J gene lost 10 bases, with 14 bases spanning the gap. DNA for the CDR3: TGCGCCAGCAGCTTGCTGGTAGCCGGGGACCAGTACTTC. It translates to CASSLLVAGDQYF.

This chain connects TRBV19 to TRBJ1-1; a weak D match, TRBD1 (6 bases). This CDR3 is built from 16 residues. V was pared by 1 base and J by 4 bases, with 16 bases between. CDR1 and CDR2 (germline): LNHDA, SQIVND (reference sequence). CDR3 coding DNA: TGTGCCAGTAGTATAGGCGGACAGACTGCAAGCACTGAAGCTTTCTTT. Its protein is CASSIGGQTASTEAFF.

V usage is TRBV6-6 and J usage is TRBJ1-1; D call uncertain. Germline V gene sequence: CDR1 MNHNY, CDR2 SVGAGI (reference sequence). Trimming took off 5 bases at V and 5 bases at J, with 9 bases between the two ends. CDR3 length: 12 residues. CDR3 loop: CASSRPGTEAFF. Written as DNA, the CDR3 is TGTGCCAGCAGTCGCCCGGGGACTGAAGCTTTCTTT.

The CDR3 loop reads CASSFQGDTEAFF. As DNA, the CDR3 is TGTGCCAGCAGCTTCCAGGGGGACACTGAAGCTTTCTTT. The chain has TRBV5-5 and TRBJ1-1; 7 bases match TRBD1. The CDR3 length is 13 residues. The V gene's germline CDR1 is SGHKS and CDR2 YYEKEE (reference sequence). V lost 2 bases, J lost 3 bases, and 1 base stayed unmatched.